This is a list of T cell receptor beta chains from one sample in a study of T-cell memory formation after mild COVID-19. TCRdb passed the 5' RACE reads through MiXCR, listing each CDR3 protein once. The sample includes about 400,000 distinct CDR3 sequences, about an eighth of them seen just once. The sequencing sample was made of PBMCs or a T cell subset sorted from them (not recorded which). These TCRs come from a young man who had mild COVID-19 (a few samples of this study predate the infection). Cell type and time point are not known. CDR3s include the opening cysteine and the closing phenylalanine or tryptophan. D genes are given only for firm matches. Size is stated for part of the rows, as once, few or many counts, or as a class when the clone is expanded.

j_call d_call v_call clone_size cdr3_aa cdr3_nt
TRBJ2-5 TRBD1 TRBV4-1 . CASSPLGTGEETQYF TGCGCCAGCAGCCCCCTCGGGACAGGGGAAGAGACCCAGTACTTC
TRBJ2-1 . TRBV6-4 few CASSEGRGATEFF TGTGCCAGCAGTGAGGGTCGCGGGGCAACGGAGTTCTTC
TRBJ1-2 TRBD1 TRBV9 few CASSVERIGTGGISDGYTF TGTGCCAGCAGCGTAGAGCGGATCGGGACAGGGGGAATAAGCGATGGCTACACCTTC
TRBJ2-3 . TRBV7-9 . CASSFKARTDTQYF TGTGCCAGCAGCTTTAAGGCCCGCACAGATACGCAGTATTTT
TRBJ2-5 TRBD2 TRBV24-1 . CAAGTSPSETQYF TGTGCCGCCGGGACTAGCCCCTCGGAGACCCAGTACTTC
TRBJ2-7 . TRBV7-2 many CASSPPTYEQYF TGTGCCAGCAGCCCCCCTACCTACGAGCAGTACTTC
TRBJ1-2 . TRBV29-1 few CSATGGVNYGYTF TGCAGCGCCACGGGGGGGGTTAACTATGGCTACACCTTC
TRBJ1-1 . TRBV10-3 few CATAGTAQPEAFF TGTGCCACGGCCGGGACGGCCCAGCCTGAAGCTTTCTTT
TRBJ1-5 . TRBV7-6 . CASSLLAPGRVNQPQHF TGTGCCAGCAGCTTATTAGCTCCGGGTAGGGTCAATCAGCCCCAGCATTTT
TRBJ1-4 . TRBV7-9 . CASSPRIDNEKLFF TGTGCCAGCAGTCCCCGGATCGATAATGAAAAACTGTTTTTT
TRBJ2-1 . TRBV20-1 . CSAHGRGAYYNEQFF TGCAGTGCCCATGGTAGGGGAGCATACTACAATGAGCAGTTCTTC
TRBJ1-2 . TRBV10-3 . CAISSGTFYGYTF TGTGCCATCAGTTCCGGGACATTCTATGGCTACACCTTC
TRBJ2-5 TRBD1 TRBV24-1 . CATSRTGDQETQYF TGTGCCACCTCAAGAACAGGGGACCAAGAGACCCAGTACTTC
TRBJ2-5 . TRBV7-2 . CASSSSPPPQETQYF TGTGCCAGCAGCTCGTCGCCCCCTCCCCAGGAGACCCAGTACTTC
TRBJ2-5 TRBD2 TRBV28 many CASSFPSGTIETQYF TGTGCCAGCAGTTTCCCCTCTGGGACTATAGAGACCCAGTACTTC
TRBJ1-1 . TRBV6-5 . CASSYHKELSEAFF TGTGCCAGCAGTTACCATAAAGAGTTGTCCGAAGCTTTCTTT
TRBJ2-2 TRBD1 TRBV29-1 few CSVEVTGQGLANTGELFF TGCAGCGTTGAAGTCACTGGACAGGGCCTCGCGAACACCGGGGAGCTGTTTTTT
TRBJ1-5 TRBD1 TRBV29-1 . CSVAQGADQPQHF TGCAGCGTTGCACAGGGGGCCGATCAGCCCCAGCATTTT
TRBJ1-1 . TRBV9 . CASSVMGLETEAFF TGTGCCAGCAGCGTAATGGGCCTGGAGACTGAAGCTTTCTTT
TRBJ1-2 TRBD1 TRBV5-1 . CASSPTGAHGYTF TGCGCCAGCAGCCCGACAGGGGCCCATGGCTACACCTTC
TRBJ2-4 . TRBV9 . CASSVGGPSDTKNIQYF TGTGCCAGCAGCGTAGGGGGACCCTCGGATACCAAAAACATTCAGTACTTC
TRBJ2-7 . TRBV12-3/TRBV12-4 few CASSPSRRFTYEQYF TGTGCCAGCAGCCCCTCCCGTAGGTTCACCTACGAGCAGTACTTC
TRBJ1-1 . TRBV4-1 few CASSQDWRIEAFF TGCGCCAGCAGCCAAGATTGGCGTATTGAAGCTTTCTTT
TRBJ1-6 . TRBV6-1 few CASSEAGNSPLHF TGTGCCAGCAGTGAGGCAGGTAATTCACCCCTCCACTTT
TRBJ2-5 TRBD2 TRBV6-2/TRBV6-3 . CASRTSAQETQYF TGTGCCAGCAGGACTAGCGCACAAGAGACACAGTACTTC
TRBJ2-1 . TRBV7-2 . CASRTTGEGSYNEQFF TGTGCCAGCAGGACGACAGGGGAGGGCTCCTACAATGAGCAGTTCTTC
TRBJ2-1 . TRBV7-8 many CASAQGNGEQFF TGTGCCAGCGCGCAGGGGAACGGTGAGCAGTTCTTC
TRBJ2-3 TRBD2 TRBV12-3/TRBV12-4 . CASRQFVLTSGGKTDTQYF TGTGCCAGCAGGCAGTTCGTATTGACTAGCGGGGGGAAGACGGATACGCAGTATTTT
TRBJ1-5 TRBD1 TRBV5-6 . CASSLSDRSYQPQHF TGTGCCAGCAGCCTATCGGACAGGTCATATCAGCCCCAGCATTTT
TRBJ2-1 TRBD1 TRBV12-3/TRBV12-4 many CASRQGQGIDEQFF TGTGCCAGCAGACAGGGACAGGGAATCGATGAGCAGTTCTTC
TRBJ1-1 TRBD1 TRBV28 . CASSNRGLDTEAFF TGTGCCAGTAGTAACAGGGGGCTGGACACTGAAGCTTTCTTT
TRBJ2-5 . TRBV19 . CASSIGGAFMKTQYF TGTGCCAGTAGTATAGGAGGGGCGTTCATGAAGACCCAGTACTTC
TRBJ2-6 . TRBV5-1 . CASSPRGGTGANVLTF TGCGCCAGCAGCCCTCGAGGGGGGACTGGGGCCAACGTCCTGACTTTC
TRBJ2-3 . TRBV12-5 many CASGLVGDQADTQYF TGTGCTAGTGGTTTGGTAGGGGACCAGGCGGATACGCAGTATTTT
TRBJ1-4 TRBD1 TRBV28 few CASSLGTGYNEKLFF TGTGCCAGCAGTTTAGGGACAGGGTATAATGAAAAACTGTTTTTT
TRBJ2-3 . TRBV11-3 . CASSPGKASTDTQYF TGTGCCAGCAGTCCCGGGAAAGCTAGCACAGATACGCAGTATTTT
TRBJ1-3 . TRBV6-5 . CASSYSFPGNTIYF TGTGCCAGCAGTTACTCTTTCCCCGGAAACACCATATATTTT
TRBJ1-1 . TRBV6-1 few CASSGPANTEAFF TGTGCCAGCAGTGGACCTGCGAACACTGAAGCTTTCTTT
TRBJ2-1 . TRBV14 . CASSPLISSYNEQFF TGTGCCAGCAGCCCCCTTATAAGCTCCTACAATGAGCAGTTCTTC
TRBJ1-1 TRBD1 TRBV6-2/TRBV6-3 few CASNLNRGTEAFF TGTGCCAGCAACCTAAACAGGGGCACTGAAGCTTTCTTT
TRBJ2-7 . TRBV4-2 . CASSQEGWGEYEQYF TGTGCCAGCAGCCAAGAAGGATGGGGAGAGTACGAGCAGTACTTC
TRBJ2-3 TRBD2 TRBV7-2 . CASLAGGRTDTQYF TGTGCCAGTCTAGCGGGGGGGCGCACAGATACGCAGTATTTT
TRBJ2-7 . TRBV7-6 few CASSLAQQESYEQYF TGTGCCAGCAGCTTAGCACAACAGGAGTCCTACGAGCAGTACTTC
TRBJ1-1 TRBD1 TRBV5-1 . CASRGRDSQNTEAFF TGCGCCAGCAGAGGTCGGGACAGCCAGAACACTGAAGCTTTCTTT
TRBJ1-3 TRBD1 TRBV4-1 few CASSQRKGTVGNTIYF TGCGCCAGCAGCCAGCGAAAAGGGACAGTTGGAAACACCATATATTTT
TRBJ2-7 . TRBV2 many CASSDYEQYF TGTGCCAGTAGTGACTACGAGCAGTACTTC
TRBJ2-3 TRBD2 TRBV7-2 . CASSKRLAGNTDTQYF TGTGCCAGCAGCAAAAGACTAGCGGGGAACACAGATACGCAGTATTTT
TRBJ1-1 . TRBV5-1 many CASSANTEAFF TGCGCCAGCAGCGCTAACACTGAAGCTTTCTTT
TRBJ1-4 . TRBV7-9 . CASSSQGPGEKLFF TGTGCCAGCAGCTCACAGGGTCCTGGGGAAAAACTGTTTTTT
TRBJ2-3 TRBD1 TRBV4-2 . CASSQGAASLTGGTADTQYF TGTGCCAGCAGCCAAGGTGCCGCCTCCTTGACAGGGGGCACGGCAGATACGCAGTATTTT
TRBJ1-2 . TRBV20-1 few CSARVPGQRDLNTF TGCAGTGCTAGAGTCCCGGGACAAAGGGACTTAAACACCTTC
TRBJ2-5 . TRBV6-5 . CASSYSTRQETQYF TGTGCCAGCAGTTACTCGACCCGCCAAGAGACCCAGTACTTC
TRBJ1-5 TRBD1 TRBV20-1 . CSAKGGQGRQPQHF TGCAGTGCTAAGGGGGGACAGGGAAGGCAGCCCCAGCATTTT
TRBJ2-3 TRBD2 TRBV6-2/TRBV6-3 . CASSRGLAGPTDTQYF TGTGCCAGCAGCCGAGGACTAGCGGGGCCCACAGATACGCAGTATTTT